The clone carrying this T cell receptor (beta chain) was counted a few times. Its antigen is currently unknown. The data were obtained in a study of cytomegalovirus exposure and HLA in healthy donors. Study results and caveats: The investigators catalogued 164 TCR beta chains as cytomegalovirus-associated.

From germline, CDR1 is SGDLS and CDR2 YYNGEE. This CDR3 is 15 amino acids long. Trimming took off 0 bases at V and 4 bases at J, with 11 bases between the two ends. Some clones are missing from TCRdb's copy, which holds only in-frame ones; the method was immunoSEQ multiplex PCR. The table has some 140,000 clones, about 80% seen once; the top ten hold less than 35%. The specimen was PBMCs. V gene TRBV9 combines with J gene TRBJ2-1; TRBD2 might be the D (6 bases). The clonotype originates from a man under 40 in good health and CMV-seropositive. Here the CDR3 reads CASSVDGGEYNEQFF. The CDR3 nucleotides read TGTGCCAGCAGCGTAGACGGGGGAGAGTACAATGAGCAGTTCTTC.